This TCR beta chain was captured by sequencing in a study of T-cell memory formation after mild COVID-19. Whole-study findings and limits: Contracting CD4+ clones sat mainly in CM and EM; CD8+ in EMRA.

Concerning this clonotype itself: Antigen specificity is unknown.

Germline assignment: CDR1 LGHNA and CDR2 YSLEER. The CDR3 has 16 amino acids. V was pared by 3 bases and J by 3 bases, with 8 bases of the junction left unmatched. TCRdb ran MiXCR on the 5' RACE reads and lists one entry per CDR3 protein. The repertoire consists of about 270,000 distinct CDR3 sequences, with about 16% occurring once and the leading ten covering around 2%. The sample comprised PBMCs or a T cell subset sorted from them (not recorded which). This chain uses TRBV4-3 with TRBJ2-7; 10 bases fit TRBD1. The receptor was isolated from an adult woman who had mild COVID-19 (a few samples of this study predate the infection). Cell type and time point are not known. CDR3 protein: CASSQGRDRGFYEQYF. The CDR3 DNA follows: TGCGCCAGCAGCCAGGGCCGGGACAGGGGTTTCTACGAGCAGTACTTC.